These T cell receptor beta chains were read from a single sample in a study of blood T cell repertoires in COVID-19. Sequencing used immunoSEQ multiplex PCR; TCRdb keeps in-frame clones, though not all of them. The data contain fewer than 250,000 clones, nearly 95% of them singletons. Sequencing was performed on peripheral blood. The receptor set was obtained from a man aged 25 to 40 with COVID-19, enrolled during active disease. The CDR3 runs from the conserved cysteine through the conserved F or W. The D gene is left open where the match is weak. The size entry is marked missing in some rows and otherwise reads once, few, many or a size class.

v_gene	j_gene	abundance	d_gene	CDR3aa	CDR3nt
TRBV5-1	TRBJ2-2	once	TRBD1	CASSLTADRAGELFF	TGCGCCAGCAGCTTGACTGCAGACAGGGCCGGGGAGCTGTTTTTT
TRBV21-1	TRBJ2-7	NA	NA	CASSKEKDRGPSYEQYF	TGTGCCAGCAGCAAAGAAAAGGACAGGGGGCCGTCCTACGAGCAGTACTTC
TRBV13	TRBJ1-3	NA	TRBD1	CASSPTGGSGGNTIYF	TGTGCCAGCAGCCCAACAGGGGGTTCGGGCGGAAACACCATATATTTT
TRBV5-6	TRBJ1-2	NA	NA	CASSPTGINNYGYTF	TGTGCCAGCAGCCCTACAGGTATAAATAACTATGGCTACACCTTC
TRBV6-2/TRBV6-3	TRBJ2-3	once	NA	CASSYGLGYGTDTQYF	TGTGCCAGCAGTTATGGTCTCGGGTACGGCACAGATACGCAGTATTTT
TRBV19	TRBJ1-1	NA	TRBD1	CASNSLTGGTEAFF	TGTGCCAGTAACTCCCTTACAGGGGGCACTGAAGCTTTCTTT
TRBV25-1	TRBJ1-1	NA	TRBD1	CASSDRTGTSNTEAFF	TGTGCCAGCAGTGACCGGACAGGGACCTCGAACACTGAAGCTTTCTTT
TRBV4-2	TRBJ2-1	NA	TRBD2	CASSQEISGDYNEQFF	TGTGCCAGCAGCCAAGAGATTAGCGGGGATTACAATGAGCAGTTCTTC
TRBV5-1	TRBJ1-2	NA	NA	CASSLRGNYGYTF	TGCGCCAGCAGTTTAAGGGGTAACTATGGCTACACCTTC
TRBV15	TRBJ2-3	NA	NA	CATSRGGGADTQYF	TGTGCCACCAGCAGAGGAGGCGGGGCAGATACGCAGTATTTT
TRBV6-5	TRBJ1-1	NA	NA	CAGLTGNTEAFF	TGTGCCGGCTTAACGGGGAACACTGAAGCTTTCTTT
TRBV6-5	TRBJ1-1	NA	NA	CASTLIGVNTEAFF	TGTGCCAGCACGTTGATCGGAGTGAACACTGAAGCTTTCTTT
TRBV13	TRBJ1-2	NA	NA	CASSLSGANYGYTF	TGTGCCAGCAGCTTATCAGGGGCGAACTATGGCTACACCTTC
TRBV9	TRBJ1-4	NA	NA	CASSIQGDSEKLFF	TGTGCCAGCAGCATACAGGGTGATTCGGAAAAACTGTTTTTT
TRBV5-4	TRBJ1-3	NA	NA	CASSLATAFSGNTIYF	TGTGCCAGCAGCTTGGCCACAGCCTTCTCTGGAAACACCATATATTTT
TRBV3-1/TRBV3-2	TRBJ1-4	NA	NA	CASSQGATNEKLFF	TGTGCCAGCAGCCAAGGCGCAACTAATGAAAAACTGTTTTTT
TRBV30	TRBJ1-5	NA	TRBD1	CAWSGGTANQPQHF	TGTGCCTGGAGTGGTGGGACAGCAAATCAGCCCCAGCATTTT
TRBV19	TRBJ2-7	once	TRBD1	CASSMGTGDLYEQYF	TGTGCCAGTAGTATGGGGACAGGGGACCTCTACGAGCAGTACTTC
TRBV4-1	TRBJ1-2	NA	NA	CASSQVRDYGYTF	TGCGCCAGCAGCCAAGTGAGGGACTATGGCTACACCTTC
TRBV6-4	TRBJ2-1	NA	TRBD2	CASSVWGGGARNEQFF	TGTGCCAGCAGTGTCTGGGGCGGGGGGGCCCGCAATGAGCAGTTCTTC
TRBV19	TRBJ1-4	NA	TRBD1	CASSILDRGREKLFF	TGTGCCAGTAGTATACTCGACAGGGGGCGTGAAAAACTGTTTTTT
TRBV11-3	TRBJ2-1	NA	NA	CASSPPGVSSYNEQFF	TGTGCCAGCAGCCCCCCCGGGGTTAGCTCCTACAATGAGCAGTTCTTC
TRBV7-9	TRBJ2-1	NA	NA	CASSPDRIKQFF	TGTGCCAGCAGCCCAGACAGGATCAAGCAGTTCTTC
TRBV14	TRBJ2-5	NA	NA	CASSQVAGLIERTRGTQYF	TGTGCCAGCAGCCAAGTGGCGGGTTTGATTGAGCGAACCCGTGGGACCCAGTACTTC
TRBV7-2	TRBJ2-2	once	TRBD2	CASSLLGVRGGNTGELFF	TGTGCCAGCAGCTTATTAGGCGTGCGGGGGGGAAACACCGGGGAGCTGTTTTTT
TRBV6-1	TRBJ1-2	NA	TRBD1	CASSEVVRGRDGYTF	TGTGCCAGCAGTGAAGTTGTCAGGGGGCGGGATGGCTACACCTTC
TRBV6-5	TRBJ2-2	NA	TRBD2	CASRGGGAPGELFF	TGTGCCAGCAGAGGCGGGGGGGCCCCTGGGGAGCTGTTTTTT
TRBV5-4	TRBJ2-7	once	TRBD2	CASSLGLRTSGGGYEQYF	TGTGCCAGCAGCTTGGGATTAAGGACTAGCGGGGGAGGCTACGAGCAGTACTTC
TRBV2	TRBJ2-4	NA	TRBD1	CASSVGQGLHIQYF	TGTGCCAGCAGTGTCGGACAGGGGTTGCACATTCAGTACTTC
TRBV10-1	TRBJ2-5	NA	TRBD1	CASSESAGGFGETQYF	TGCGCCAGCAGTGAGTCGGCAGGGGGTTTTGGAGAGACCCAGTACTTC
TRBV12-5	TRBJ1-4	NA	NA	CASGLGDAGDEKLFF	TGTGCTAGTGGTTTGGGGGATGCCGGGGATGAAAAACTGTTTTTT
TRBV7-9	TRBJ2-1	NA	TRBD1	CASSYGQGAINEQFF	TGTGCCAGCAGCTATGGACAGGGGGCAATCAATGAGCAGTTCTTC
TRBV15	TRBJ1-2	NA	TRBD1	CATSRDRQGVPVMGYTF	TGTGCCACCAGCAGAGATCGACAGGGGGTCCCCGTGATGGGCTACACCTTC
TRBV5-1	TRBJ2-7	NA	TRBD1	CASSVTGTGFYAQYF	TGCGCCAGCAGCGTCACCGGGACAGGGTTTTACGCGCAGTACTTC
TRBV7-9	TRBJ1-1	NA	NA	CASTSGWMNTEAFF	TGTGCCAGCACGTCGGGGTGGATGAACACTGAAGCTTTCTTT
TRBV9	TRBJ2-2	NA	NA	CASSVQGWTGELFF	TGTGCCAGCAGCGTACAGGGGTGGACCGGGGAGCTGTTTTTT
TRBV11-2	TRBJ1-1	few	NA	CASSLFLTEAFF	TGTGCCAGCAGCTTATTTCTCACTGAAGCTTTCTTT
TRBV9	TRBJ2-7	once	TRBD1	CASSVDGTVSHEQYF	TGTGCCAGCAGCGTAGATGGGACAGTATCCCACGAGCAGTACTTC
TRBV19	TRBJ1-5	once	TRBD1	CASSQGADQPQHF	TGTGCCAGTAGCCAGGGGGCCGATCAGCCCCAGCATTTT
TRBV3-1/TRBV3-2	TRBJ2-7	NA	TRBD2	CASSQAPSGLLYEQYF	TGTGCCAGCAGCCAAGCCCCTAGCGGGCTCCTGTACGAGCAGTACTTC